This T cell receptor beta chain was retrieved from a study of cytomegalovirus exposure and HLA in healthy donors (dated by TCRdb to 2015 to 2018). Looking at the study overall: According to a later analysis, the roughly 120 validation repertoires were produced on the same platform as the roughly 600 repertoires of the first cohort. The study was designed to test whether signatures of past pathogen exposure could be identified by cataloging public T cell receptors. Besides the first cohort of around 670 subjects, a separate validation cohort made up of around 120 different subjects was used. High-throughput TCR immunosequencing, statistical association of individual TCRs with disease status, and machine learning were combined to predict cytomegalovirus infection status.

The investigation overall reported the following: The authors suggested that the approach could potentially be generalized to other disease states and immunological phenotypes. While some public TCRs were present in many individuals, most TCR sequences turned up only very rarely across donors. The validation cohort had no HLA typing available for a later analysis, so co-occurrence within that cohort was assessed over all 130 or so repertoires. In both the original and validation cohorts, the classifier was reported to diagnose cytomegalovirus status with high specificity and sensitivity. The study gave a list of over 150 TCR beta chains associated with cytomegalovirus. In vitro tests confirmed that a few of the cytomegalovirus-associated TCR beta chains recognize cytomegalovirus antigens. Of the cluster scores, approximately 95% were above 0 in a later analysis, which found that TCRs clustered in the first cohort also tended to co-occur in the 95 to 150 validation repertoires.

The library was produced with the immunoSEQ multiplex PCR assay. The published analysis was carried out like this. A statistical classification framework was built for diagnosing cytomegalovirus status from the catalog of TCR beta chain sequences. TCRdb obtained this table from immuneACCESS and retained in-frame rearrangements with V and J assigned. These tables miss some clones; where compared with another copy, unresolved V genes account for less than half of the shortfall, and the remainder is unexplained. V and J calls and clone size are as listed in that table; D and trimming were resolved from the DNA. Recorded for this sample are some 140,000 clones; about 83% of them occurred a single time. 1.4% of the sample comes from the top ten. A word on this clone: What this receptor recognizes is not known. One base away there is no much larger clone; base qualities are not given.

The donors belonged to the validation cohort of around 130 subjects, which was separate from the approximately 610-subject first cohort. Trimmed from V: 4 bases; trimmed from J: 6 bases; junction bases lacking a gene match: 8. CDR3 length: 15 amino acids, cysteine to phenylalanine. The kept DNA is CDR3 alone, 45 bases in frame from the first base. The germline V gene sets CDR1 to SGHAT and CDR2 to FQNNGV. The TCR comes from a woman aged 25 to 45 in good health and CMV-seronegative. Sequenced sample: PBMCs. The V gene is TRBV11-2 and the J gene is TRBJ1-4, with 7 bases aligning to TRBD1. CDR3 region: CASSSSPGGHEKLFF. The DNA is TGTGCCAGCAGCTCATCTCCAGGGGGACATGAAAAACTGTTTTTT.